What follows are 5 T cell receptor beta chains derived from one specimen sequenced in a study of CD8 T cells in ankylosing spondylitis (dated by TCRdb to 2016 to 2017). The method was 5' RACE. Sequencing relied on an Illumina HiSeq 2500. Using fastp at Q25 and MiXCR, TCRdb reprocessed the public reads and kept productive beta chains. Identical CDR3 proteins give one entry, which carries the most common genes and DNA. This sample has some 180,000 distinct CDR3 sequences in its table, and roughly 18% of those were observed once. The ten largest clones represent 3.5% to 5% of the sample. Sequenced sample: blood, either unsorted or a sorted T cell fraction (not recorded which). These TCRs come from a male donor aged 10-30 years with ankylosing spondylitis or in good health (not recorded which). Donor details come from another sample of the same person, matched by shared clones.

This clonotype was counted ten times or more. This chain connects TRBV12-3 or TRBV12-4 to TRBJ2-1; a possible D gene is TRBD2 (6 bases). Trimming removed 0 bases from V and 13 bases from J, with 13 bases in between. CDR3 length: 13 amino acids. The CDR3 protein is CASSLAAGGSQFF. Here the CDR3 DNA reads TGTGCCAGCAGTTTAGCAGCGGGTGGGTCCCAGTTCTTC.

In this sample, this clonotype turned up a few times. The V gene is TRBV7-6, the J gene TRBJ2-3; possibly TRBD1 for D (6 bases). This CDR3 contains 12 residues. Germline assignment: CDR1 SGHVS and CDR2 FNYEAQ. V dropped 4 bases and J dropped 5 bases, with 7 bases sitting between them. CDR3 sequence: CASSSRGDTQYF. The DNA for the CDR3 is TGTGCCAGCAGCTCCAGGGGAGATACGCAGTATTTT.

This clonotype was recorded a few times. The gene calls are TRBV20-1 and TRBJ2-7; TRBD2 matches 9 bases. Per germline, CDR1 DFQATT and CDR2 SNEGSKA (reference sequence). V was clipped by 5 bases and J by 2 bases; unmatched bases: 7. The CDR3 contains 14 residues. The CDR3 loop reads CSACSGSEPYEQYF. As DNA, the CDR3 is TGCAGTGCTTGTAGCGGGAGTGAGCCCTACGAGCAGTACTTC.

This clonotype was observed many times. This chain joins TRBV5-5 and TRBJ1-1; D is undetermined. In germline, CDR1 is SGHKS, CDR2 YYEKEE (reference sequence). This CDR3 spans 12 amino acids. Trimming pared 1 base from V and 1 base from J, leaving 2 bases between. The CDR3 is CASSLTNTEAFF. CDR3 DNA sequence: TGTGCCAGCAGCTTGACGAACACTGAAGCTTTCTTT. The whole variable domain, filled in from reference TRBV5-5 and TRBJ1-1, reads DAGVTQSPTHLIKTRGQQVTLRCSPISGHKSVSWYQQVLGQGPQFIFQYYEKEERGRGNFPDRFSARQFPNYSSELNVNALLLGDSALYLCASSLTNTEAFFGQGTRLTVV.

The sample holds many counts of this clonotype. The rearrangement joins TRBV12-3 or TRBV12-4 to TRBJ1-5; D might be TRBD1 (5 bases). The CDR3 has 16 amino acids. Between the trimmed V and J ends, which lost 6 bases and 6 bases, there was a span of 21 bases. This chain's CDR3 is CASSPPGLSPLQPQHF. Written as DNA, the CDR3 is TGTGCCAGCAGCCCCCCAGGGCTTTCCCCCCTTCAGCCCCAGCATTTT.